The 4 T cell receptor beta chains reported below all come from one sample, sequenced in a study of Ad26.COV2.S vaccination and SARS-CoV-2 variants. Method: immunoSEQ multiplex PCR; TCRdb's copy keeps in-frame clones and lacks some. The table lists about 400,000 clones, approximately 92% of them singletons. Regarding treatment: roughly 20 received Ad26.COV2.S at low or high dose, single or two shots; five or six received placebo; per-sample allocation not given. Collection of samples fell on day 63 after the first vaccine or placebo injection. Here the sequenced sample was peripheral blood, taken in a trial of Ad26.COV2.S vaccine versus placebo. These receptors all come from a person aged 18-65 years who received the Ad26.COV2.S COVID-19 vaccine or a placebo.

CDR3 loop: CASSLLAEAFF. The CDR3 DNA reads as TGTGCCAGCAGCTTACTCGCTGAAGCTTTCTTT. The gene calls are TRBV7-9 and TRBJ1-1, with D uncertain. The CDR3 totals 11 residues. V lost 2 bases, J lost 6 bases, and 4 bases lay in between. Germline V gene data show CDR1 as SEHNR and CDR2 as FQNEAQ (reference sequence). Drawing the rest from reference TRBV7-9 and TRBJ1-1, the complete variable domain is DTGVSQNPRHKITKRGQNVTFRCDPISEHNRLYWYRQTLGQGPEFLTYFQNEAQLEKSRLLSDRFSAERPKGSFSTLEIQRTEQGDSAMYLCASSLLAEAFFGQGTRLTVV.

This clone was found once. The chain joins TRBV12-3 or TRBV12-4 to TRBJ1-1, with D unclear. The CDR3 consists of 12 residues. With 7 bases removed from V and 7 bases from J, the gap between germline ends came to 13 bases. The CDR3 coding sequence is TGTGCCAGCACTTTCGGAACGTTTGAAGCTTTCTTT. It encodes CASTFGTFEAFF.

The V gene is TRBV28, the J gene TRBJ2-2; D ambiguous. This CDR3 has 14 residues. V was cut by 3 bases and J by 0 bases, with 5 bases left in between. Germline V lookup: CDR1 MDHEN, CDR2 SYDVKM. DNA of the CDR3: TGTGCCAGCAGTTTGTCCACGAACACCGGGGAGCTGTTTTTT. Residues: CASSLSTNTGELFF.

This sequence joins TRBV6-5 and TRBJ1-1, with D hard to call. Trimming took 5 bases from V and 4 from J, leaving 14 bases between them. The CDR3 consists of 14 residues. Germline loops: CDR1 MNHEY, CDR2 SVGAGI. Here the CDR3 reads CASSSPSGFTEAFF. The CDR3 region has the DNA TGTGCCAGCAGTAGCCCTTCGGGGTTCACTGAAGCTTTCTTT.